These T cell receptor beta chains were read from a single sample in a study of blood T cell repertoires in COVID-19. Assay: immunoSEQ multiplex PCR; the TCRdb copy retains only in-frame clones and omits some. The profile shows hundreds of thousands of clones, about 93% of them singletons. The sequenced material came from peripheral blood. Receptors were obtained from a woman aged 18-35 years who had recovered from COVID-19. Each CDR3 is given with its conserved first and last residue. The D gene is left open where the match is weak. Expanded clones are given a class, and other clones once, few, many or no size at all.

clone_size	v_call	d_call	j_call	cdr3_nt	cdr3_aa
.	TRBV7-9	.	TRBJ2-3	TGTGCCAGCAGCTTCGGCACAGATACGCAGTATTTT	CASSFGTDTQYF
.	TRBV5-1	TRBD2	TRBJ2-1	TGCGCCAGCAGCTTGCCTAGCGGGAGGTCCTACAATGAGCAGTTCTTC	CASSLPSGRSYNEQFF
.	TRBV7-9	.	TRBJ2-4	TGTGCCAGCAGCTTAGCCGGGGAGGCCAAAAACATTCAGTACTTC	CASSLAGEAKNIQYF
.	TRBV5-5	TRBD2	TRBJ2-1	TGTGCCAGCAGGCTAGCGGGAGGTTCCTACAATGAGCAGTTCTTC	CASRLAGGSYNEQFF
once	TRBV7-9	TRBD1	TRBJ2-3	TGTGCCAGCAGCCACGTAGCAGGGGGAGAGGATACGCAGTATTTT	CASSHVAGGEDTQYF
.	TRBV5-1	.	TRBJ1-4	TGCGCCAGCAGCCAGGGCCCAACTAATGAAAAACTGTTTTTT	CASSQGPTNEKLFF
.	TRBV18	.	TRBJ1-2	TGTGCCAGCTCGGCAATGCCCCCGAGGATCATTGGGGGCTACACCTTC	CASSAMPPRIIGGYTF
.	TRBV5-1	TRBD2	TRBJ2-3	TGCGCCAGCAGGATAGCGGGAGTTTACACAGATACGCAGTATTTT	CASRIAGVYTDTQYF
.	TRBV24-1	TRBD2	TRBJ2-2	TGTGCCACCAGTGATCCTTCAGCGGGAGATCCCGGGGAGCTGTTTTTT	CATSDPSAGDPGELFF
.	TRBV5-6	.	TRBJ1-3	TGTGCCAGCAGCTTGGCCAGGCCCTCTGGAAACACCATATATTTT	CASSLARPSGNTIYF
.	TRBV27	.	TRBJ1-2	TGTGCCAGCAGCCCTCGGGTAATAGGTGGCTACACCTTC	CASSPRVIGGYTF
.	TRBV6-4	.	TRBJ2-3	TGTGCCAGCAGTGCTGCGGGCTACACCATAGGAGATACGCAGTATTTT	CASSAAGYTIGDTQYF
.	TRBV6-5	TRBD1	TRBJ2-5	TGTGCCAGCAGCTTATTCAGGGGGTCAGAGGAGACCCAGTACTTC	CASSLFRGSEETQYF
.	TRBV27	TRBD2	TRBJ2-3	TGTGCCAGCACCCCGCTTGGGGCTAGCGGGAGGTCCGATACGCAGTATTTT	CASTPLGASGRSDTQYF
.	TRBV7-9	TRBD2	TRBJ2-1	TGTGCCAGCAGCTTAGCCCTTGCTAGCGGGATCGATGAGCAGTTCTTC	CASSLALASGIDEQFF
.	TRBV3-1/TRBV3-2	TRBD2	TRBJ2-3	TGTGCCAGCAGCCGCCGGGCGGGAGTCACAGATACGCAGTATTTT	CASSRRAGVTDTQYF
.	TRBV9	.	TRBJ2-6	TGTGCCAGCAGCCCAAGGACAGTCTCCTCTGGGGCCAACGTCCTGACTTTC	CASSPRTVSSGANVLTF
.	TRBV6-2/TRBV6-3	TRBD1	TRBJ2-3	TGTGCCAGCAGTTCCTTCTACAGGGGTGGCACAGATACGCAGTATTTT	CASSSFYRGGTDTQYF